This record concerns one T cell receptor (beta chain) sequence. Its specific antigen is unknown. There are no base qualities to consult, and no much larger clone falls within one base. The method behind the library was the immunoSEQ multiplex PCR assay. The study's processing was this. To diagnose cytomegalovirus status from the catalog of TCR beta chain sequences, a statistical classification framework was built. Held by TCRdb, this immuneACCESS table contains in-frame sequences only and omits some clones. Under half of the omission traces to an unresolved V gene where checked; the cause of the rest is unknown. V and J calls and clone size come straight from that table; D and trimming were deduced from the DNA. The sample data list 100,000 to 150,000 clones, and about 91% of these were observed just once. The ten largest clones add up to about 1.8% of the sample. From the cysteine through the phenylalanine, the CDR3 covers 16 amino acids. Just the 48-base CDR3 DNA is kept, in frame starting at base 1. Looking up the germline V gene (reference sequence) yields CDR1 SEHNR and CDR2 FQNEAQ. V is cut back by 4 bases and J by 4 bases, with 9 bases in the junction unmatched.

This entry comes from a study of cytomegalovirus exposure and HLA in healthy donors (dated by TCRdb to 2016 to 2017). Background on the whole study: According to a later analysis, one platform produced both the roughly 120 validation repertoires and the approximately 670 repertoires of the first cohort. The study was designed to test whether signatures of past pathogen exposure could be identified by cataloging public T cell receptors. Along with the approximately 670-subject first cohort, a separate validation cohort of over a hundred different subjects was used. High-throughput TCR immunosequencing, statistical association of individual TCRs with disease status, and machine learning were combined to predict cytomegalovirus infection status. Results and caveats for the whole study, not just this receptor: Cytomegalovirus status was reported to be diagnosed by the classifier with high specificity and sensitivity in both the original and validation cohorts. A later analysis lacked HLA typing for the validation cohort, so it scored co-occurrence in that cohort across all 110 or so repertoires. The authors suggested that the approach could potentially be extended to other disease states and immunological phenotypes. A few of the identified cytomegalovirus-associated TCR beta chains were confirmed in vitro to be specific for cytomegalovirus antigens. Subsequent analysis determined that TCRs grouped into clusters in the first cohort also showed a tendency toward co-occurrence across the approximately 120 validation repertoires, and 94% of cluster scores exceeded 0. The study gave a list of roughly 150 TCR beta chains associated with cytomegalovirus. Most TCR sequences were observed very rarely across donors, whereas some public TCRs were present in many individuals.

The donors were included in the validation cohort of some 120 subjects, a group kept apart from the approximately 700-subject first cohort. Material: PBMCs. The sequence derives from a man aged 18 to 29 in good health and CMV-seronegative. The sequence joins TRBV7-9 to TRBJ1-3, and 8 junction bases match TRBD1. The encoded CDR3 is CASSSRNRGYGNTIYF. The bases are TGTGCCAGCAGCTCCCGGAACAGGGGGTACGGAAACACCATATATTTT. Outside the CDR3, residues come from the reference TRBV7-9 and TRBJ1-3 proteins, so the full variable domain is: DTGVSQNPRHKITKRGQNVTFRCDPISEHNRLYWYRQTLGQGPEFLTYFQNEAQLEKSRLLSDRFSAERPKGSFSTLEIQRTEQGDSAMYLCASSSRNRGYGNTIYFGEGSWLTVV.